One and the same sample provided the 18 T cell receptor beta chains below, sequenced in a study of response to subunit inactivated influenza vaccine. TCRdb passed the RT-PCR reads through MiXCR, listing each CDR3 protein once. The table has 450,000 to 500,000 distinct CDR3 sequences, roughly 11% seen once; the top ten hold 9.5% to 15%. Specimen: PBMCs from blood, collected roughly 46 days after vaccination. Receptor source: a man in his fifties or sixties who received an inactivated influenza vaccine.

The V and J genes are TRBV7-9 and TRBJ1-1; perhaps TRBD1 as D (6 bases). Germline V gene data show CDR1 as SEHNR and CDR2 as FQNEAQ (reference sequence). The CDR3 sequence is 13 residues long. V was clipped by 5 bases and J by 6 bases, with 13 bases between them. As DNA, the CDR3 is TGTGCCAGCAGCCCCCAGGGGTTCGCTGAAGCTTTCTTT. Translating gives CASSPQGFAEAFF.

The sample holds many counts of this clonotype. The chain carries TRBV28 and TRBJ2-7; TRBD1 aligns across 10 bases. Per germline, CDR1 MDHEN and CDR2 SYDVKM. V lost 6 bases, J lost 5 bases, and 10 bases stayed unmatched. The CDR3 loop spans 15 amino acids. The CDR3 region has the DNA TGTGCCAGCAGCTACACGGGACAGGGGAACCACGAGCAGTACTTC. The encoded protein is CASSYTGQGNHEQYF.

This clonotype was detected only a few times. This rearrangement joins TRBV11-2 to TRBJ2-1, with TRBD2 matching over 7 bases. J gave up 10 bases and V 5 bases, and 8 bases lay outside the gene matches. The CDR3 has 13 residues. From germline, CDR1 is SGHAT and CDR2 FQNNGV. CDR3 loop: CASSLGLEYEQFF. Written as DNA, the CDR3 is TGTGCCAGCAGCCTAGGACTAGAGTACGAGCAGTTCTTC.

The chain couples TRBV6-2 or TRBV6-3 to TRBJ1-5, with TRBD1 identical over 9 bases. The CDR3 is made up of 13 amino acids. Germline V gives CDR1 MNHEY, CDR2 SVGEGT. V gave up 11 bases and J gave up 4 bases; unmatched junction bases: 6. The CDR3 sequence is CAGGQGRNQPQHF. Written as DNA, the CDR3 is TGTGCCGGGGGACAGGGAAGGAATCAGCCCCAGCATTTT.

This clonotype has ten or more counts. The chain employs TRBV24-1 and TRBJ2-1; tentative D call: TRBD2 (5 bases). V lost 5 bases to trimming and J lost 10 bases, with 8 bases between them. CDR3 size: 11 residues. The V gene's germline CDR1 is KGHDR and CDR2 SFDVKD. CDR3: CATSGGREQFF. CDR3 coding DNA: TGTGCCACCAGTGGAGGGAGAGAGCAGTTCTTC.

The chain carries TRBV10-1 and TRBJ1-1; unclear D gene. Trimming removed 0 bases from V and 1 base from J, with 6 bases in between. The CDR3 covers 14 residues. Germline V gene sequence: CDR1 WNHNN, CDR2 SYGVQD (reference sequence). The CDR3 loop reads CASSESSGNTEAFF. CDR3 in DNA: TGCGCCAGCAGTGAGTCTTCGGGGAACACTGAAGCTTTCTTT.

This clonotype showed up just a few times. This sequence joins TRBV5-1 and TRBJ2-7, with D possibly being TRBD1 (5 bases). The V gene's germline CDR1 is SGHRS and CDR2 YFSETQ. V lost 3 bases to trimming and J lost 3 bases, with 22 bases between them. This CDR3 comprises 17 residues. CDR3 coding DNA: TGCGCCAGCAGCTCCACCCCCCTGGATGGGGCGTACTACGAGCAGTACTTC. Translating gives CASSSTPLDGAYYEQYF.

On this clonotype itself: The conserved phenylalanine or tryptophan normally closing the CDR3 is absent here, so this likely arose from a read error. The chain joins TRBV28 to TRBJ1-5; 7 bases agree with TRBD1. V lost 4 bases and J lost 0; bases outside the gene matches: 9. The CDR3 is 17 amino acids. Germline loops: CDR1 MDHEN, CDR2 SYDVKM. CDR3 sequence (DNA): TGTGCCAGCAGTTCAGCCCACAGGGGAATTAGCAATCAGCCCCAGCATATT. Amino acids: CASSSAHRGISNQPQHI.

V usage is TRBV2 and J usage is TRBJ2-1; D remains unclear. The CDR3 consists of 11 residues. Germline values: CDR1 SNHLY, CDR2 FYNNEI. Trimming shortened V by 7 bases and J by 6 bases, and 7 bases separated the two germline ends. Written as DNA, the CDR3 is TGTGCCAGCACGGATTTCAATGAGCAGTTCTTC. Its protein product is CASTDFNEQFF.

V and J are TRBV7-9 and TRBJ2-6; D perhaps matches TRBD1 (6 bases). The V gene's germline CDR1 is SEHNR and CDR2 FQNEAQ (reference sequence). The CDR3 totals 14 residues. In DNA, the CDR3 is TGTGCGACAGGACCTTTCTCTGGGGCCAACGTCCTGACTTTC. This sequence encodes CATGPFSGANVLTF.

This chain connects TRBV27 to TRBJ1-1; 7 bases align to TRBD1. V shed 6 bases and J 4 bases; nucleotides not matched to a gene: 17. The CDR3 is made up of 17 amino acids. CDR1 and CDR2 (germline): MNHEY, SMNVEV (reference sequence). CDR3 protein: CASRRGQPTGPGTEAFF. The CDR3 DNA reads as TGTGCCAGCAGACGGGGACAGCCGACCGGGCCGGGCACTGAAGCTTTCTTT.

J is TRBJ2-5 and V is TRBV11-2; 15 bases agree with TRBD2. The CDR3 runs 17 residues. CDR1 and CDR2 from the germline V gene are SGHAT and FQNNGV. After removal of 5 bases from V and 5 bases from J, the junction contained 9 bases not matched to a gene. The CDR3 is CASSRGLAGGLKETQYF. The CDR3 DNA is TGTGCCAGCAGCCGGGGACTAGCGGGGGGTCTGAAGGAGACCCAGTACTTC.

This sequence joins TRBV24-1 and TRBJ2-5; D is ambiguous. Trimming took off 2 bases at V and 3 bases at J, with 18 bases between the two ends. This CDR3 is 17 amino acids long. Per germline, CDR1 KGHDR and CDR2 SFDVKD. CDR3 loop: CATSDSAFHSSEETQYF. The DNA for the CDR3 is TGTGCCACCAGTGATTCCGCCTTTCATTCGTCCGAAGAGACCCAGTACTTC.

The chain uses TRBV5-1 and TRBJ1-2; 10 positions agree with TRBD1. The trim removed 3 bases at V and 6 bases at J, leaving 11 bases unmatched. The CDR3 has 16 amino acids. Germline-derived CDR1 and CDR2 are SGHRS and YFSETQ. The CDR3 region is CASSSRQGASSNGYTF. DNA of the CDR3: TGCGCCAGCAGCTCGCGACAGGGGGCAAGTTCGAATGGCTACACCTTC.

This clonotype was recorded many times. This sequence joins TRBV4-3 and TRBJ2-1; the D gene is possibly TRBD2 (5 bases). From germline, CDR1 is LGHNA and CDR2 YSLEER. V shed 4 bases and J shed 9 bases, with 13 bases lying between them. This CDR3 contains 13 residues. The CDR3 nucleotides read TGCGCCAGCAGCCTCTACCCTGGGAGTGAGCAGTTCTTC. Residues: CASSLYPGSEQFF.

This clonotype was detected only once. This chain joins TRBV29-1 and TRBJ2-7; 10 nucleotides match TRBD1. J gave up 1 base and V 4 bases, and 4 bases lay outside the gene matches. The CDR3 sequence is 14 residues long. The V gene's germline CDR1 is SQVTM and CDR2 ANQGSEA. The CDR3: CSVGKGQGSYEQYF. The CDR3 DNA is TGCAGCGTTGGTAAGGGACAGGGGTCCTACGAGCAGTACTTC.

Many counts were recorded for this clonotype. This rearrangement joins TRBV12-3 or TRBV12-4 to TRBJ2-1; D is ambiguous. V shed 1 base and J shed 6 bases, with 7 bases lying between them. The CDR3 consists of 13 residues. In DNA, the CDR3 is TGTGCCAGCAGTTTAGGTGCCTTCAATGAGCAGTTCTTC. Translated, it gives CASSLGAFNEQFF.

This clonotype has ten or more counts. The chain combines TRBV12-3 or TRBV12-4 with TRBJ2-2; tentative D call: TRBD2 (6 bases). The CDR3 is 14 residues long. The germline V and J ends were trimmed by 3 bases and 1 base, with 6 bases remaining between them. CDR3 region: CASSFGGNTGELFF. For the CDR3, the DNA is TGTGCCAGCAGTTTCGGGGGGAACACCGGGGAGCTGTTTTTT.